These 16 T cell receptor beta chains came from one sample sequenced in a study of OX40 agonist ivuxolimab in advanced cancers. Here immunoSEQ multiplex PCR was the method, and the copy in TCRdb shows in-frame clones only, minus some. The data show under 85,000 clones, 85% to 95% seen once. The material sequenced was CD4+ or CD8+ T cells sorted from blood, taken in a trial of the OX40 agonist ivuxolimab. These receptors came from an adult with an advanced solid tumor such as melanoma, head and neck, liver or kidney cancer.

This chain connects TRBV5-5 to TRBJ1-5; D ambiguous. The CDR3 loop spans 15 amino acids. Germline lookup yields CDR1 SGHKS and CDR2 YYEKEE (reference sequence). The V gene lost 0 bases and the J gene lost 3 bases, with 10 bases spanning the gap. CDR3 loop: CASSLDDVPNQPQHF. Written as DNA, the CDR3 is TGTGCCAGCAGCTTGGATGACGTACCCAATCAGCCCCAGCATTTT.

The chain joins TRBV27 to TRBJ1-5; TRBD1 matches 10 bases. The CDR3 consists of 15 residues. Germline trimming cut 5 bases from V and 3 bases from J; bases unmatched to any gene: 4. The germline CDR1 and CDR2 sequences are MNHEY and SMNVEV (reference sequence). The CDR3 sequence: CASSLTGGPNQPQHF. CDR3 nucleotide sequence: TGTGCCAGCAGTCTGACAGGGGGCCCCAATCAGCCCCAGCATTTT.

The chain couples TRBV27 to TRBJ1-1, with unresolved D. Looked up from germline, CDR1 is MNHEY and CDR2 is SMNVEV (reference sequence). The CDR3 loop spans 14 amino acids. The V gene lost 5 bases and the J gene lost 6 bases, with 16 bases spanning the gap. CDR3: CASSDNHNLAEAFF. The CDR3 DNA follows: TGTGCCAGCAGTGATAACCATAACCTCGCTGAAGCTTTCTTT.

The chain joins TRBV27 to TRBJ2-3; 7 nucleotides line up with TRBD2. Trimming at V came to 5 bases and at J to 2 bases, leaving 7 bases not matched to a gene. Germline V gene sequence: CDR1 MNHEY, CDR2 SMNVEV (reference sequence). This CDR3 has 15 residues. Here the CDR3 reads CASSDGTTLTDTQYF. CDR3 sequence (DNA): TGTGCCAGCAGTGACGGGACTACTCTCACAGATACGCAGTATTTT.

V is TRBV4-2 and J is TRBJ2-7; 7 bases map to TRBD1. Germline loops: CDR1 LGHNA, CDR2 YNFKEQ. V gave up 0 bases and J gave up 2 bases; unmatched junction bases: 10. CDR3 length: 17 residues. The CDR3 DNA follows: TGTGCCAGCAGCCAAGAAGGGATTCGGCAGGGGGCCTACGAGCAGTACTTC. Amino acids: CASSQEGIRQGAYEQYF.

The chain recombines TRBV7-6 with TRBJ2-1; 9 bases agree with TRBD1. Germline V gene lookup returns CDR1 SGHVS and CDR2 FNYEAQ. The V and J ends lost 6 bases and 2 bases, in that order; junction bases with no gene match: 2. CDR3 size: 14 residues. The CDR3 is CASRDRGAYNEQFF. CDR3 sequence (DNA): TGTGCCAGCAGGGACAGGGGTGCCTACAATGAGCAGTTCTTC.

This clone appeared a single time. This chain links TRBV7-9 with TRBJ2-3, with 8 positions matching TRBD1. Germline lookup yields CDR1 SEHNR and CDR2 FQNEAQ (reference sequence). CDR3 length equals 11 residues. The CDR3 DNA is TGTGCAGGCAGGGGGCTAGATACGCAGTATTTT. Protein: CAGRGLDTQYF.

The chain combines TRBV11-2 with TRBJ2-5, with D perhaps given as TRBD1 or TRBD2 (5 bases each). This CDR3 has 16 amino acids. Germline CDR1 and CDR2: SGHAT and FQNNGV. The ends were cut back, 1 base at V and 2 bases at J, with 14 bases in the middle. CDR3 sequence reads: CASSLGGWPGQETQYF. The CDR3 bases are TGTGCCAGCAGCTTAGGGGGGTGGCCCGGACAAGAGACCCAGTACTTC.

V gene TRBV5-5 combines with J gene TRBJ2-7; 8 nucleotides agree with TRBD1. Trimming took 4 bases from V and 6 from J; bases not matched to a gene: 3. The CDR3 totals 12 residues. CDR1 and CDR2 (germline): SGHKS, YYEKEE (reference sequence). The CDR3: CASSPTGAEQYF. The CDR3 region has the DNA TGTGCCAGCAGCCCGACAGGGGCCGAGCAGTACTTC.

CDR3 in DNA: TGTGCCAGCAGTTACGGAAGCCCTTATGGAAGCTACACCTTC. This encodes CASSYGSPYGSYTF. V gene TRBV6-5 combines with J gene TRBJ1-2; D gene unclear. CDR1 and CDR2 (germline): MNHEY, SVGAGI. V dropped 2 bases and J dropped 9 bases, with 16 bases sitting between them. The CDR3 is made up of 14 amino acids.

This chain joins TRBV5-5 and TRBJ2-7; D remains unclear. The V gene's germline CDR1 is SGHKS and CDR2 YYEKEE (reference sequence). V was shortened by 4 bases and J by 6 bases, with 8 bases between the two germline ends. This CDR3 spans 11 amino acids. The CDR3 loop is CASSPAVEQYF. In DNA form, the CDR3 reads TGTGCCAGCAGCCCGGCCGTCGAGCAGTACTTC.

The V gene is TRBV28, the J gene TRBJ2-7, with TRBD1 as a possible D gene (6 bases). The V gene lost 4 bases and the J gene lost 5 bases, with 21 bases spanning the gap. Germline V gives CDR1 MDHEN, CDR2 SYDVKM. The CDR3 sequence is 16 residues long. CDR3 sequence reads: CASSSLYGVGHDEQYF. CDR3 in DNA: TGTGCCAGCAGTTCACTATATGGGGTGGGACACGACGAGCAGTACTTC. Looking up the rest from reference TRBV28 and TRBJ2-7 gives the full variable domain: DVKVTQSSRYLVKRTGEKVFLECVQDMDHENMFWYRQDPGLGLRLIYFSYDVKMKEKGDIPEGYSVSREKKERFSLILESASTNQTSMYLCASSSLYGVGHDEQYFGPGTRLTVT.

V usage is TRBV11-2 and J usage is TRBJ2-7; 7 bases agree with TRBD1. The trim removed 5 bases at V and 3 bases at J, leaving 10 bases unmatched. This CDR3 has 15 residues. The V gene's germline CDR1 is SGHAT and CDR2 FQNNGV. CDR3 sequence reads: CASSQDRESDYEQYF. CDR3 in DNA: TGTGCCAGCAGCCAAGACAGGGAGTCGGACTACGAGCAGTACTTC. Full variable domain (outside the CDR3, taken from reference TRBV11-2 and TRBJ2-7): EAGVAQSPRYKIIEKRQSVAFWCNPISGHATLYWYQQILGQGPKLLIQFQNNGVVDDSQLPKDRFSAERLKGVDSTLKIQPAKLEDSAVYLCASSQDRESDYEQYFGPGTRLTVT.

The V and J genes are TRBV7-9 and TRBJ2-7; D is unclear. Germline lookup yields CDR1 SEHNR and CDR2 FQNEAQ (reference sequence). The CDR3 totals 11 residues. Trimming took off 3 bases at V and 6 bases at J, with 6 bases between the two ends. The CDR3 DNA sequence: TGTGCCAGCAGCTTGTCCATCGAGCAGTACTTC. This encodes CASSLSIEQYF.

The chain has TRBV5-6 and TRBJ1-4; D gene uncertain. The V end lost 0 bases, the J end lost 8 bases, and 11 bases lay between the germline ends. The CDR3 contains 14 residues. Germline CDR1 and CDR2: SGHDT and YYEEEE. The CDR3 is CASSLARNGEKLFF. CDR3 in DNA: TGTGCCAGCAGCTTGGCGCGTAATGGAGAAAAACTGTTTTTT.

This clone was detected a few times. J is TRBJ1-1 and V is TRBV20-1; tentatively, D is TRBD1 (5 bases). The CDR3 runs to 11 residues. Germline assignment: CDR1 DFQATT and CDR2 SNEGSKA (reference sequence). Trimming removed 6 bases from V and 6 bases from J, with 11 bases in between. The CDR3 protein is CSAVRGAEAFF. CDR3 coding DNA: TGCAGTGCAGTGCGGGGGGCTGAAGCTTTCTTT.